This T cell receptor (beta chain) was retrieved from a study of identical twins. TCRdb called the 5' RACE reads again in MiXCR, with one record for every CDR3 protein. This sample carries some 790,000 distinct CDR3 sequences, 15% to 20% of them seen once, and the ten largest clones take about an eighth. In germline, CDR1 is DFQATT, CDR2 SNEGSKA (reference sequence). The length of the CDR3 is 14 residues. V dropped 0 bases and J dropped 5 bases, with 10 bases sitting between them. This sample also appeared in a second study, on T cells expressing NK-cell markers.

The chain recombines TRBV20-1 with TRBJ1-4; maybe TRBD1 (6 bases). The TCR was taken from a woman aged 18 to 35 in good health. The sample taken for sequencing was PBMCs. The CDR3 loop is CSAREHRANEKLFF. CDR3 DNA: TGCAGTGCTAGAGAGCACAGGGCCAATGAAAAACTGTTTTTT.